This TCR beta chain appears in the sequencing data of a study of T cell repertoires in cytomegalovirus infection. This CDR3 contains 14 residues. Germline V gives CDR1 SGHVS, CDR2 FQNEAQ. V shed 5 bases and J 1 base; nucleotides not matched to a gene: 5. Using its own MiXCR run on the reads, TCRdb lists one record per CDR3 protein. The top ten clones hold roughly 27% of a sample with around 190,000 distinct CDR3 sequences, approximately 15% of them seen once. This clonotype was detected many times. V is TRBV7-8 and J is TRBJ2-7, with 7 positions matching TRBD2. The specimen was PBMCs. The TCR sequence derives from a human donor in good health (CMV status not recorded). Some clones in this sample may be carry-over from other donors' samples. The CDR3: CASSVGGVSYEQYF. The CDR3, as DNA: TGTGCCAGCAGCGTGGGGGGGGTGTCCTACGAGCAGTACTTC.